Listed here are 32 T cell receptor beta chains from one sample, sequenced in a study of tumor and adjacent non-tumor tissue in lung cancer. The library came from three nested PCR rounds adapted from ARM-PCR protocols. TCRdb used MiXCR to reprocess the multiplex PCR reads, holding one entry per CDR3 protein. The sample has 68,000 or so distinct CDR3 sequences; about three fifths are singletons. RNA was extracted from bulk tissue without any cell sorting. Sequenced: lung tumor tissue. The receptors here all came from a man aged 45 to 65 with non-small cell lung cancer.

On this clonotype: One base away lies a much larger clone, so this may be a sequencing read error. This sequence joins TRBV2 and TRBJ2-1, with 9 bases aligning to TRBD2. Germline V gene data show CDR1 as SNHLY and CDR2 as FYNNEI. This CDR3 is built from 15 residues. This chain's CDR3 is CASSEAASGMAEQLF. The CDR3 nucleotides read TGTGCCAGCAGTGAAGCGGCTAGCGGGATGGCTGAGCAGCTCTTC.

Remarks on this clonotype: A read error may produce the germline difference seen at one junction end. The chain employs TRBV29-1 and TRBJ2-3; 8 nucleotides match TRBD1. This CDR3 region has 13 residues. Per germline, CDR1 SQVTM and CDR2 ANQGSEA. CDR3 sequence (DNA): TGTAGCGTCGACGGACAGGGCACAGATGCGCAGTATTTT. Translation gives CSVDGQGTDAQYF.

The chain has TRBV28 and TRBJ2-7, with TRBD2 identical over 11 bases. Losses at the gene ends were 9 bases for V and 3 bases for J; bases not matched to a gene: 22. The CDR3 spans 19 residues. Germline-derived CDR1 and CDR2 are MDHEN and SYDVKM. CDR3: CARSSTSGRTGAPIYEQYF. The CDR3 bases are TGTGCCAGAAGCTCTACTAGCGGGAGAACCGGGGCCCCTATCTACGAGCAGTACTTC.

The CDR3 region has the DNA TGTGCCATGAGCCCCCCAGATACGCAGTATTTT. It encodes CAMSPPDTQYF. This chain links TRBV11-2 with TRBJ2-3; D gene unclear. This CDR3 is 11 amino acids long. CDR1 is SGHAT, CDR2 FQNNGV, per germline. V gave up 10 bases and J gave up 4 bases, with 9 bases separating them.

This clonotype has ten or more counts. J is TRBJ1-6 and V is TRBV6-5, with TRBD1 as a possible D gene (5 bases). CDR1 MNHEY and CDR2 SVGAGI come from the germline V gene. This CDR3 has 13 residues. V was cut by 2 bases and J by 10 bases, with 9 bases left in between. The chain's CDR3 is CASSYPGRSPLHF. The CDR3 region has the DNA TGTGCCAGCAGTTACCCAGGGCGGTCACCCCTCCACTTT.

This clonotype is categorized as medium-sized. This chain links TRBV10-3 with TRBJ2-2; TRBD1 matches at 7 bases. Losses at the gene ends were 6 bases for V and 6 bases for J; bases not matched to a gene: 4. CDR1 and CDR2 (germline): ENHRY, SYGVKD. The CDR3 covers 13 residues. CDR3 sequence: CAISDRAAGELFF. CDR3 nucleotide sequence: TGTGCCATCAGCGACAGGGCGGCCGGGGAGCTGTTTTTT.

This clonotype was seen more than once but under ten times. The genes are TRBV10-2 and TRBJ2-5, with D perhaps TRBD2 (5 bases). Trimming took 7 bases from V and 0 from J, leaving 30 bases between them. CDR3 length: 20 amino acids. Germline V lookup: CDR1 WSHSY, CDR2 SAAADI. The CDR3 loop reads CASKESPLSQGLTYQETQYF. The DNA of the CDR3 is TGCGCCAGCAAGGAGAGCCCCTTAAGCCAAGGACTTACGTACCAAGAGACCCAGTACTTC.

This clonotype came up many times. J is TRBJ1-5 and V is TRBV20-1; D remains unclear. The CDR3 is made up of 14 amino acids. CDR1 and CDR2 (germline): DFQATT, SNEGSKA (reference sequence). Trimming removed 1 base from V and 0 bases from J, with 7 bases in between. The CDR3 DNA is TGCAGTGCTAGAGCCGCGGCTAGCAATCAGCCCCAGCATTTT. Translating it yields CSARAAASNQPQHF.

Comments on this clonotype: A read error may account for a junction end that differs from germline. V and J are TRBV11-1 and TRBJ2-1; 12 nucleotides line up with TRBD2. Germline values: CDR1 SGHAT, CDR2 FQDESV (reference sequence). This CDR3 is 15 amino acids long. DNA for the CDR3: TGTGCCAGCAGCACAGGACTAGCGGGGTACAATGAGCTGTTCTTC. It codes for CASSTGLAGYNELFF.

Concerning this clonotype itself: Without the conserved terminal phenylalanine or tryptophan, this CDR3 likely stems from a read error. This CDR3 reads CASSPLGQQETQYL. In DNA form, the CDR3 reads TGTGCTAGCAGCCCACTGGGACAGCAAGAGACCCAGTACTTG. J is TRBJ2-5 and V is TRBV7-9; TRBD1 matches at 7 bases. The germline V gene has CDR1 SEHNR and CDR2 FQNEAQ (reference sequence). The CDR3 is 14 amino acids.

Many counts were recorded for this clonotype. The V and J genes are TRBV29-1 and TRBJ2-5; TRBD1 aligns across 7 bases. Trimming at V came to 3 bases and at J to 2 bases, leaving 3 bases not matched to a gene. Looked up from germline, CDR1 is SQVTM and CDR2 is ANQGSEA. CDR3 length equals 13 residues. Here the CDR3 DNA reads TGCAGCGTTGACAGGGGGATGCAAGAGACCCAGTACTTC. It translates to CSVDRGMQETQYF.

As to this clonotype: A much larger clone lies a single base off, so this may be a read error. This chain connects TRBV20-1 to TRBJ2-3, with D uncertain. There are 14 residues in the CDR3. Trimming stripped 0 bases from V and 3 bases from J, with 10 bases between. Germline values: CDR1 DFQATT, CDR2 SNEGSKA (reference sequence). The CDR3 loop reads CSARDPDMTDTQYF. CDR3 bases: TGCAGTGCTAGAGATCCGGATATGACAGATACGCAGTATTTT.

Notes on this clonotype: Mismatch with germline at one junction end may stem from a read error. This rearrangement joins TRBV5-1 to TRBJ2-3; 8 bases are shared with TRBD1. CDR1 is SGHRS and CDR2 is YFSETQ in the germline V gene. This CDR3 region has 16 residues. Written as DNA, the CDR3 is TGCGCCAGCTGCCCTGAGCAGGGGGCGAAGTCAGATACACAGTATTTT. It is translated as CASCPEQGAKSDTQYF.

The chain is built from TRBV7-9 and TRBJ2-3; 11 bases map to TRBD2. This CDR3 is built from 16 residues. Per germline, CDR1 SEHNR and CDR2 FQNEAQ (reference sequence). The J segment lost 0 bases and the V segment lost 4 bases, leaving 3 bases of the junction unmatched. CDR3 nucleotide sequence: TGTGCCAGCAGCTCGACTAGCGGGGTTAGCACAGATACGCAGTATTTT. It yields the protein CASSSTSGVSTDTQYF.

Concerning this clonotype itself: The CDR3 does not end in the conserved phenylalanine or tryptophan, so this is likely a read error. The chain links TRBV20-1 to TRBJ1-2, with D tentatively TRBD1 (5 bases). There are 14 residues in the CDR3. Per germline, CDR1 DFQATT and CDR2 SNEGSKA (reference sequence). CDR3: CSAREWGKNYGYTL. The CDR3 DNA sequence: TGCAGTGCCAGAGAGTGGGGGAAAAACTATGGCTACACCTTA.

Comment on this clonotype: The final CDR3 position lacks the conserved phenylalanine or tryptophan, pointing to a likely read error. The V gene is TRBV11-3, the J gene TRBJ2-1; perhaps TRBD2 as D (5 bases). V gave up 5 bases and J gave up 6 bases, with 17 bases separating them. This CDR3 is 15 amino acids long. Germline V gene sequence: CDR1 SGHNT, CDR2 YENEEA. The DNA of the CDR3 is TGTGCCAGCAGCCTTGCGGGCCGGGCTGTCAATGAGCAGTTCTTA. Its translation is CASSLAGRAVNEQFL.

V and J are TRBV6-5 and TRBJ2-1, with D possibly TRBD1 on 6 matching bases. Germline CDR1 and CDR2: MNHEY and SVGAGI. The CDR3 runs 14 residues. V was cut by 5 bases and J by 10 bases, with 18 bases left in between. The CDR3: CASSPPEGENEQFF. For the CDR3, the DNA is TGTGCCAGCAGTCCTCCCGAGGGGGAGAACGAGCAGTTCTTC.

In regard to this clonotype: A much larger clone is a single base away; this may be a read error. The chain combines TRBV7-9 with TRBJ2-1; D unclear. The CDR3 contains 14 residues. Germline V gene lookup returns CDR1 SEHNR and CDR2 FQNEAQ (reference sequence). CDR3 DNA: TGTGCCAGCAGCTTACTTACCAGATACAATGAGGAGTTCTTC. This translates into CASSLLTRYNEEFF. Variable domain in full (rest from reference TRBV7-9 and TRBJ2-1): DTGVSQNPRHKITKRGQNVTFRCDPISEHNRLYWYRQTLGQGPEFLTYFQNEAQLEKSRLLSDRFSAERPKGSFSTLEIQRTEQGDSAMYLCASSLLTRYNEEFFGPGTRLTVL.

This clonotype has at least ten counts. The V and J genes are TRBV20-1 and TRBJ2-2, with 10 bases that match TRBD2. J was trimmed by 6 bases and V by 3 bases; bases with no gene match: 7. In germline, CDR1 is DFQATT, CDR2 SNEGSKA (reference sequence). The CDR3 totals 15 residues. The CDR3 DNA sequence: TGCAGTGCTAGGGGTCTAGCGGGAGTCCCCGGGGAGCTGTTTTTT. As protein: CSARGLAGVPGELFF.

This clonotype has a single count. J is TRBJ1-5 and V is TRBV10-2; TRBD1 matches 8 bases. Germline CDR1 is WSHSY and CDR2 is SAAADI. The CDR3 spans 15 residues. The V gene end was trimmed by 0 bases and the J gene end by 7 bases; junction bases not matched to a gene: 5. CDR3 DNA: TGCGCCAGCAGTGAGTCCTGGACAGGGACCCAGCCCCAGCATTTT. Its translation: CASSESWTGTQPQHF.

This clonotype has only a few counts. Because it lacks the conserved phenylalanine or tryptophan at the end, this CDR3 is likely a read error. The chain's CDR3 is CASSLYRLDGYTS. CDR3 nucleotide sequence: TGTGCCAGTAGCTTATATAGGCTTGACGGCTACACCTCC. The chain carries TRBV11-2 and TRBJ1-2; D ambiguous. The germline V gene has CDR1 SGHAT and CDR2 FQNNGV. The CDR3 is 13 residues long.

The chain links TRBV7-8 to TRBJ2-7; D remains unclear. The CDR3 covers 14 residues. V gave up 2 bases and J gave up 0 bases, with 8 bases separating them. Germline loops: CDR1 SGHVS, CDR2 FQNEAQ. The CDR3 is CASSLYASSYEQYF. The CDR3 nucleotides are TGTGCCAGCAGCTTATATGCCAGCTCCTACGAGCAGTACTTC.

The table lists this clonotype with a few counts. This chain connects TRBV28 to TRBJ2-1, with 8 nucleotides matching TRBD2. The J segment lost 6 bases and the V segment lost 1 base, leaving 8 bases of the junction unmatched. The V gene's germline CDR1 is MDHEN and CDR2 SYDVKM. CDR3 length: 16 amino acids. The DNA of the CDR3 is TGTGCCAGCAGTTTATATGCCGGGGGGGCAGGCAATGAGCAGTTCTTC. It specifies CASSLYAGGAGNEQFF.

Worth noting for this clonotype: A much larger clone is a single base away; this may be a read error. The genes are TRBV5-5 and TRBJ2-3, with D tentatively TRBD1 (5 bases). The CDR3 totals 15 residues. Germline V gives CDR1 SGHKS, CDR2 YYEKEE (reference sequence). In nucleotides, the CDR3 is TGTGCCAGCAGCTCCCAGGGCGATGGCACAGATACGCGGTATTTT. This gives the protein CASSSQGDGTDTRYF.

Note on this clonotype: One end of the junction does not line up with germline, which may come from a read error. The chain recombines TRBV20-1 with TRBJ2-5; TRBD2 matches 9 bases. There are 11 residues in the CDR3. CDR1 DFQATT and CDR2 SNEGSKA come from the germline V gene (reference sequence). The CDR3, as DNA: TGCAGGGGGTTAGCGGGAGAGACCCGGTACTTC. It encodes CRGLAGETRYF.

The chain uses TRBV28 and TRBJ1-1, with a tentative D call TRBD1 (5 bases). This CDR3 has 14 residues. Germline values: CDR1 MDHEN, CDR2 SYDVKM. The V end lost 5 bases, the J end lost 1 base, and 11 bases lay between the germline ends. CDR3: CASSPPGWNTEAFF. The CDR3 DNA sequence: TGTGCCAGCAGTCCCCCAGGGTGGAACACTGAAGCTTTCTTT. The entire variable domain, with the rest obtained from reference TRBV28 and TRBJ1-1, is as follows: DVKVTQSSRYLVKRTGEKVFLECVQDMDHENMFWYRQDPGLGLRLIYFSYDVKMKEKGDIPEGYSVSREKKERFSLILESASTNQTSMYLCASSPPGWNTEAFFGQGTRLTVV.

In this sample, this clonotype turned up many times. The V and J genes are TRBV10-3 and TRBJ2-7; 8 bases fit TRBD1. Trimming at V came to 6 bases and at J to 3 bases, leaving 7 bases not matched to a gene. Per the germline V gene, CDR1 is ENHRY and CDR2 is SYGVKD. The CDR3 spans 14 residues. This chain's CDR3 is CAISSDRGYYEQYF. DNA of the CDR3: TGTGCCATCAGCTCTGACAGGGGATACTACGAGCAGTACTTC.

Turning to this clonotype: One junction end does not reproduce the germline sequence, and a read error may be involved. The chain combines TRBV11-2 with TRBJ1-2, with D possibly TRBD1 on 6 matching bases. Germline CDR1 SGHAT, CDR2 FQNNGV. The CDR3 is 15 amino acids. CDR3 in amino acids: CASSLVTGSDYGYIF. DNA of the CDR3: TGTGCCAGCAGCTTAGTCACAGGGTCTGACTACGGCTACATCTTC. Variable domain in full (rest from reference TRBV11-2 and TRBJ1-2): EAGVAQSPRYKIIEKRQSVAFWCNPISGHATLYWYQQILGQGPKLLIQFQNNGVVDDSQLPKDRFSAERLKGVDSTLKIQPAKLEDSAVYLCASSLVTGSDYGYIFGSGTRLTVV.

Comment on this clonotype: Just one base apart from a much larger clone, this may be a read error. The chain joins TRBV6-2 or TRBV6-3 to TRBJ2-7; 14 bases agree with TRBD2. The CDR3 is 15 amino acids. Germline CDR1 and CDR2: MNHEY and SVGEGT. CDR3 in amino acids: CASRETGLAGGEHYF. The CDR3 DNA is TGTGCCAGCAGGGAGACCGGACTAGCGGGAGGTGAGCATTACTTC.

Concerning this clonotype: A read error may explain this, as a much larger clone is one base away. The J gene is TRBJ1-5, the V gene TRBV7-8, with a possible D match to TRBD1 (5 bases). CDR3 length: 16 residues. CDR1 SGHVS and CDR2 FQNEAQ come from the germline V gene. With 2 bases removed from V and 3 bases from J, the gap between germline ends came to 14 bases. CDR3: CASSLLGLGHNQPQHF. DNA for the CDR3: TGTGCCAGCAGCTTACTGGGACTGGGGCACAATCAGCCCCAGCATTTT.

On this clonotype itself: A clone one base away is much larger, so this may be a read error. The CDR3 reads CASSLPSIDTQYF. The CDR3 region has the DNA TGTGCCAGCAGCTTACCTAGCATAGATACGCAGTATTTT. J is TRBJ2-3 and V is TRBV7-9; TRBD2 might be the D (5 bases). The CDR3 spans 13 residues. The germline CDR1 and CDR2 sequences are SEHNR and FQNEAQ (reference sequence).

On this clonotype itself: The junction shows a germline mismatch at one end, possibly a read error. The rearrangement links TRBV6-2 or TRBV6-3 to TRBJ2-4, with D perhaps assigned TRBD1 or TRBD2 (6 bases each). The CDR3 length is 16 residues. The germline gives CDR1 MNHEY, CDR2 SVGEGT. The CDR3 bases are TGTGCCAGCAGTTACCTTCGGGGGCTAGCCAAAAACATTCAATACTTC. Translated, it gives CASSYLRGLAKNIQYF.